This T cell receptor (beta chain) was documented in a study of T cell changes during pregnancy in multiple sclerosis. Germline V gene sequence: CDR1 MNHNS, CDR2 SASEGT. V lost 2 bases and J lost 4, with 14 bases in between. The CDR3 consists of 15 residues. This clone was detected only once. Assay: immunoSEQ multiplex PCR; the TCRdb copy retains only in-frame clones and omits some. This repertoire shows around 100,000 clones, approximately 93% found once; its top ten account for less than 4%. This clonotype was sampled from a female donor with multiple sclerosis, enrolled in a pregnancy study. The sequences come from peripheral blood, collected after pregnancy. The chain is built from TRBV6-1 and TRBJ1-2; tentatively, D is TRBD1 (5 bases). CDR3 sequence: CASSEYGGRTYGYTF. CDR3 in DNA: TGTGCCAGCAGTGAATACGGGGGACGGACCTATGGCTACACCTTC.